The rows below give T cell receptor beta chains drawn from one sample of a study of CD8 T cells in ankylosing spondylitis. TCRdb processed the 5' RACE reads anew with MiXCR; each CDR3 protein has one entry. Of 25,000 to 35,000 distinct CDR3 sequences listed, under 40% are singletons. Sequenced input: synovial fluid, either unsorted or a sorted T cell fraction (not recorded which). The receptor set was obtained from a male donor with ankylosing spondylitis. The CDR3 runs from the conserved cysteine through the conserved F or W. The D gene is left open where the match is weak. Size values are once, few and many counts, or a class for expanded clones, and some rows have none.

j_gene | abundance | v_gene | d_gene | CDR3nt | CDR3aa
TRBJ2-7 | - | TRBV12-3/TRBV12-4 | - | TGTGCCAGCAGTTCCACACAATCTCTCTACGAGCAGTACTTC | CASSSTQSLYEQYF
TRBJ2-7 | - | TRBV2 | - | TGTGCCAGCAGTTCGGGGGTGGACGACTTATACTTC | CASSSGVDDLYF
TRBJ1-2 | few | TRBV19 | - | TGTGCCAGTAGTGCCGGACTCTATGGCTACACCTTC | CASSAGLYGYTF
TRBJ2-7 | few | TRBV2 | - | TGTGCCAGCAGCGAAACGACGATGAGTGGCGGGATTCCCTTC | CASSETTMSGGIPF
TRBJ2-2 | - | TRBV10-3 | - | TGTGCCATCAGTGATCTACAGGCGCGGGTTACCGGGGAGCTGTTTTTT | CAISDLQARVTGELFF
TRBJ2-5 | few | TRBV7-2 | TRBD1 | TGTGCCAGCAGCCTCAGGGGGCGCTTGGAGACCCAGTACTTC | CASSLRGRLETQYF
TRBJ2-7 | - | TRBV5-1 | - | TGCGCCAGCAGCTTAGCCAGGGCTTACGAGCAGTACTTC | CASSLARAYEQYF
TRBJ1-5 | - | TRBV27 | - | TGTGCCAGCAGTTTATCGATTAGCAGCAATCAGCCCCAGCATTTT | CASSLSISSNQPQHF
TRBJ1-5 | few | TRBV28 | - | TGTGCCAGCAGTCTCAGGGGTGTGGTGTATCAGCCCCAGCATTTT | CASSLRGVVYQPQHF
TRBJ2-3 | - | TRBV7-9 | TRBD2 | TGTGCCAGCAGCTACAGCGGGAGACGCACAGATACGCAGTATTTT | CASSYSGRRTDTQYF
TRBJ1-4 | few | TRBV7-9 | - | TGTGCCAGCAGTCTACTTCTTTCCCGTGGTGAAAAACTGTTTTTT | CASSLLLSRGEKLFF
TRBJ2-2 | - | TRBV3-1 | TRBD2 | TGTGCCAGCAGCCAAGAGGGACTAGGAGTATCCGGGGAGCTGTTTTTT | CASSQEGLGVSGELFF
TRBJ1-1 | few | TRBV10-3 | TRBD1 | TGTGCCATCATCCGGGACAGGAGGGACACTGAAGCTTTCTTT | CAIIRDRRDTEAFF
TRBJ1-1 | - | TRBV20-1 | - | TGCAGTGCTAGAGAAAGGTCGGCATTTGAAGCTTTCTTT | CSARERSAFEAFF
TRBJ2-7 | - | TRBV13 | TRBD1 | TGTGCCAGCAGCCAGGGGACAGGCCCGCTCTACGAGCAGTACTTC | CASSQGTGPLYEQYF
TRBJ1-1 | - | TRBV29-1 | - | TGCAGCGTGGTACGCACTGAAGCTTTCTTT | CSVVRTEAFF
TRBJ2-6 | - | TRBV6-1 | - | TGTGCCAGCAGTGAGGAAGAGGCTGGGGCCAACGTCCTGACTTTC | CASSEEEAGANVLTF
TRBJ2-3 | few | TRBV5-6 | - | TGTGCCAGCAGGCTAGGGAAGGCGCAGTATTTT | CASRLGKAQYF
TRBJ1-5 | - | TRBV3-1 | - | TGTGCCAGCAGCCAAGGATTGGGATATCAGCCCCAGCATTTT | CASSQGLGYQPQHF
TRBJ1-1 | - | TRBV5-1 | - | TGCGCCAGCAGCTCCGGAGGGGGACCCACTGAAGCTTTCTTT | CASSSGGGPTEAFF
TRBJ2-7 | many | TRBV7-2 | TRBD2 | TGTGCCAGCAGCCAAAGACTAGCGGGACCCACCTACGAGCAGTACTTC | CASSQRLAGPTYEQYF
TRBJ1-3 | - | TRBV9 | - | TGTGCCAGCAGCGTAGGACAGGCGGGAAACACCATATATTTT | CASSVGQAGNTIYF
TRBJ1-6 | - | TRBV12-3/TRBV12-4 | TRBD1 | TGTGCCACCACAGGGGGCGAGGGGGCAAATTCACCCCTCCACTTT | CATTGGEGANSPLHF
TRBJ1-1 | few | TRBV20-1 | - | TGCAGTGGCAGGGCACCTTGGAACACTGAAGCTTTCTTT | CSGRAPWNTEAFF
TRBJ2-1 | few | TRBV24-1 | - | TGTGCCACCAGTGATCCGGGCCAGGGGATCAAATTCAATGAGCAGTTCTTC | CATSDPGQGIKFNEQFF
TRBJ1-2 | many | TRBV5-1 | - | TGCGCCAGCAGCCAAACCGGTGTTGGGTATGGCTACACCTTC | CASSQTGVGYGYTF
TRBJ1-5 | few | TRBV5-6 | TRBD1 | TGTGCCAGCAGCTCCTGGACAGGGAACAATCAGCCCCAGCATTTT | CASSSWTGNNQPQHF
TRBJ2-7 | few | TRBV7-2 | - | TGTGCCAGTCAGAGAGGGACAACCTACGAGCAGTACTTC | CASQRGTTYEQYF
TRBJ2-7 | few | TRBV5-5 | - | TGTGCCAGCAGCTTGTATGCCAGCTCCTACGAGCAGTACTTC | CASSLYASSYEQYF
TRBJ1-2 | - | TRBV5-6 | - | TGTGCCACCAACGACCAATCCACCTATGGCTACACCTTC | CATNDQSTYGYTF
TRBJ2-1 | few | TRBV7-2 | - | TGTGCCAGCAGCCTTAGATTAAATGAGCAGTTCTTC | CASSLRLNEQFF
TRBJ2-5 | - | TRBV12-3/TRBV12-4 | TRBD2 | TGTGCCAGCAGTCAGCTCGGGACTAGCGGAGAGACCCAGTACTTC | CASSQLGTSGETQYF
TRBJ1-1 | - | TRBV20-1 | - | TGCAGTGCTAGACCCCGGGAACTAACGGAAATGAACACTGAAGCTTTCTTT | CSARPRELTEMNTEAFF
TRBJ2-1 | - | TRBV12-3/TRBV12-4 | TRBD1 | TGTGCCAGCAACTCCTTTCAGGGGGCGAGCTCCTACAATGAGCAGTTCTTC | CASNSFQGASSYNEQFF
TRBJ1-1 | few | TRBV24-1 | - | TGTGCCACATCGGACACCGACAACACTGAAGCTTTCTTT | CATSDTDNTEAFF
TRBJ2-1 | many | TRBV10-3 | - | TGTGCCATCAGTGGGGAGCGGAACCCCAATGAGCAGTTCTTC | CAISGERNPNEQFF
TRBJ2-3 | many | TRBV10-3 | TRBD2 | TGTGCCATCACTGCGGGAGAAAGCACAGATACGCAGTATTTT | CAITAGESTDTQYF
TRBJ2-2 | once | TRBV7-2 | - | - | CASSLDRDRLRWSCFF
TRBJ1-2 | - | TRBV6-1 | - | TGTGCCAGCATCGAACATTGGGGCTGGGACTATGGCTACACCTTC | CASIEHWGWDYGYTF
TRBJ2-3 | few | TRBV11-2 | TRBD2 | TGTGCCAGCAGCTTAGCAGGCGGCGGGAGGGAAGATACGCAGTATTTT | CASSLAGGGREDTQYF
TRBJ1-4 | few | TRBV6-1 | TRBD1 | TGTGCCAGCAGTGAACCGGGACAGGGTATTAGAGAAAAACTGTTTTTT | CASSEPGQGIREKLFF
TRBJ2-7 | few | TRBV19 | - | TGTGCCAGTAGTCAGACAGTTACCTACGAGCAGTACTTC | CASSQTVTYEQYF
TRBJ2-7 | - | TRBV4-1 | - | TGCGCCAGCAGCCAGCGACAGTCCTACGAGCAGTACTTC | CASSQRQSYEQYF
TRBJ2-4 | medium-sized | TRBV5-1 | TRBD2 | TGCGCCAGCAGCCTGGGACTAGAGGGCATTCAGTACTTC | CASSLGLEGIQYF
TRBJ2-2 | - | TRBV30 | - | TGTGCCTGGACCTGGATAGGTGGGGAGCTGTTTTTT | CAWTWIGGELFF
TRBJ2-1 | few | TRBV15 | TRBD2 | TGTGCCACCAGCAGGCGAGCGGGAAGGAATGAGCAGTTCTTC | CATSRRAGRNEQFF
TRBJ2-3 | - | TRBV20-1 | - | TGCAGTGCTAGAGATGTGGACCTCGGAGAGCGTACGCAGTATTTT | CSARDVDLGERTQYF
TRBJ2-2 | few | TRBV12-3/TRBV12-4 | TRBD2 | TGTGCCAGCATTAACTTAGCGGGGATGAACACCGGGGAGCTGTTTTTT | CASINLAGMNTGELFF
TRBJ1-2 | - | TRBV5-1 | - | TGCGCCAGCAGCTCTCGGTATGACAGATCGAACTATGGCTACACCTTC | CASSSRYDRSNYGYTF
TRBJ1-4 | few | TRBV30 | TRBD1 | TGTGCCTGGAGTGCCGACAGGGGAGAATTGTCGGTTTTT | CAWSADRGELSVF
TRBJ2-3 | many | TRBV11-2 | - | TGTGCCAGCAGCCCATGGGGGTCGGTTACTAGCACAGATACGCAGTATTTT | CASSPWGSVTSTDTQYF
TRBJ1-1 | many | TRBV20-1 | - | TGCAGTGCTAGGCAGATTGAGGTGTTGAACACTGAAGCTTTCTTT | CSARQIEVLNTEAFF
TRBJ2-7 | - | TRBV20-1 | - | TGCAGTGCTAGAGGGCGGCACGAGCAGTACTTC | CSARGRHEQYF
TRBJ2-1 | many | TRBV20-1 | - | TGCAGCGCTACGAACCTTTGGGCCAACAACAATGAGCAGTTCTTC | CSATNLWANNNEQFF